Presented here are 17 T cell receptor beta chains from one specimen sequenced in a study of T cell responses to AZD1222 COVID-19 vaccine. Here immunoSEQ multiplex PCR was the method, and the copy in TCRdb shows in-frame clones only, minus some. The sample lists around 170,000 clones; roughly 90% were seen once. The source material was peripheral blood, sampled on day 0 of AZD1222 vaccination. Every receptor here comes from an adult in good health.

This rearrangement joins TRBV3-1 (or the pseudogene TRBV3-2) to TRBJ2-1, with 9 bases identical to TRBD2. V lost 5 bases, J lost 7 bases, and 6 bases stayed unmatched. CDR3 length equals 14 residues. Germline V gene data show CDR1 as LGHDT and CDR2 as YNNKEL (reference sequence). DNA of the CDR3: TGTGCCAGCAGCTCTGCAGCGGGAGGAAATGAGCAGTTCTTC. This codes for CASSSAAGGNEQFF.

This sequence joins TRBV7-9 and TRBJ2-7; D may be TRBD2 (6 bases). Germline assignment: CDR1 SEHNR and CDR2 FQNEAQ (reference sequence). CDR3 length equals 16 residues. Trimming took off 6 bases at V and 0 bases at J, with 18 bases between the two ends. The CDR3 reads CASRKSNAGNSYEQYF. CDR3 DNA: TGTGCCAGCAGAAAAAGCAATGCGGGGAACTCCTACGAGCAGTACTTC.

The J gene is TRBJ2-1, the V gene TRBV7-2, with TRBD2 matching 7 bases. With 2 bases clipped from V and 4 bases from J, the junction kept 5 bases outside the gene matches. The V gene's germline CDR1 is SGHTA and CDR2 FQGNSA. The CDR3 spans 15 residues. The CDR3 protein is CASSLSGTSYNEQFF. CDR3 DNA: TGTGCCAGCAGCTTAAGCGGGACCTCTTACAATGAGCAGTTCTTC.

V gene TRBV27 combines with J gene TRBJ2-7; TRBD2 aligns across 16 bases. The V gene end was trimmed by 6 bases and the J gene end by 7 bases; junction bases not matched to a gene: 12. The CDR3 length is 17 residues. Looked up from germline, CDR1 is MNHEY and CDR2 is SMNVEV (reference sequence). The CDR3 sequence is CASSQGLAGGSAWEQYF. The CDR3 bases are TGTGCCAGCAGCCAGGGACTAGCGGGAGGGAGTGCGTGGGAGCAGTACTTC.

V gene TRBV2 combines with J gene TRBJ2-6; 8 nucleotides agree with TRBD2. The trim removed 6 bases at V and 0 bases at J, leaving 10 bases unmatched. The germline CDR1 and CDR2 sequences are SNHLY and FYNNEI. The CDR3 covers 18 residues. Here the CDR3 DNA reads TGTGCCAGCAGCCTTAGCGGGAACCTCTTCTCTGGGGCCAACGTCCTGACTTTC. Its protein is CASSLSGNLFSGANVLTF. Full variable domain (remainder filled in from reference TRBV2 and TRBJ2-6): EPEVTQTPSHQVTQMGQEVILRCVPISNHLYFYWYRQILGQKVEFLVSFYNNEISEKSEIFDDQFSVERPDGSNFTLKIRSTKLEDSAMYFCASSLSGNLFSGANVLTFGAGSRLTVL.

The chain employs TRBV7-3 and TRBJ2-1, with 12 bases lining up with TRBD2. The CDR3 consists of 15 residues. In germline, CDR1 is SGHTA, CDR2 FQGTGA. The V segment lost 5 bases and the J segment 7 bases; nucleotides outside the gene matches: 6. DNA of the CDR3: TGTGCCAGCAGCCCGACTAGCGGGAGTTTAAATGAGCAGTTCTTC. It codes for CASSPTSGSLNEQFF.

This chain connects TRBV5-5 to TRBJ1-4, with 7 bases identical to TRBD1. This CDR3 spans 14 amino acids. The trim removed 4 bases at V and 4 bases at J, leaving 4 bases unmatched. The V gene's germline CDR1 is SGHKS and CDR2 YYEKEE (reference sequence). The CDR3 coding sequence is TGTGCCAGCAGCGCGGGACAGCTTAATGAAAAACTGTTTTTT. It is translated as CASSAGQLNEKLFF.

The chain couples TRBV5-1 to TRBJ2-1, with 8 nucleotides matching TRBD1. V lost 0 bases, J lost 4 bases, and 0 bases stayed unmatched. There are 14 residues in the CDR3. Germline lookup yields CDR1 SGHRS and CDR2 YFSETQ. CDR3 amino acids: CASSLGQGYNEQFF. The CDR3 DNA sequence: TGCGCCAGCAGCTTGGGACAGGGGTACAATGAGCAGTTCTTC.

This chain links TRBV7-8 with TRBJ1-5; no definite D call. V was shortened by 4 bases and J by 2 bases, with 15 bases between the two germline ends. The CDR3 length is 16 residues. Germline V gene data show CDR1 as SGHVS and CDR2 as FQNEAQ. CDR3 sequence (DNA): TGTGCCAGCAGCTCCTGGGCTCAAGGAGGCAATCAGCCCCAGCATTTT. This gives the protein CASSSWAQGGNQPQHF.

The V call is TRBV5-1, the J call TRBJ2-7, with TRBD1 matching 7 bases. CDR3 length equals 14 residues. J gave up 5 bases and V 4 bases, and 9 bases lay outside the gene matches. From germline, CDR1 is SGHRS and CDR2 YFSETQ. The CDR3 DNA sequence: TGCGCCAGCAGCGTCCGGGGACAGTTCGACGAGCAGTACTTC. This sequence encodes CASSVRGQFDEQYF.

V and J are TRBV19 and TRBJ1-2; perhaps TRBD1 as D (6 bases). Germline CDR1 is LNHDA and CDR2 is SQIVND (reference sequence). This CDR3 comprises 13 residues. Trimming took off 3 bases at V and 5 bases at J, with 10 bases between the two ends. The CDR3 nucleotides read TGTGCCAGTAGTATCCCCGGACAGTATGGCTACACCTTC. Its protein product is CASSIPGQYGYTF.

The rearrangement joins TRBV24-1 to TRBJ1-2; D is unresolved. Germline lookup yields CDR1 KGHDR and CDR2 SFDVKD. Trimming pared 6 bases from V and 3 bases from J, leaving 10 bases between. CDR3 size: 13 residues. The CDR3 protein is CATSSRPDYGYTF. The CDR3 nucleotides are TGTGCCACCAGTTCCAGGCCCGACTATGGCTACACCTTC.

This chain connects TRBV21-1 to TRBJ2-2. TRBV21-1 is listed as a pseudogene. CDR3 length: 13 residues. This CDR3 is CASSVTLTGELFF. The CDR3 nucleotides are TGTGCCAGCAGCGTGACCCTTACCGGGGAGCTGTTTTTT.

The DNA for the CDR3 is TGTGCCAGCAGCGTAGCGGCAGGCCGCTATGGCTACACCTTC. Translated, it gives CASSVAAGRYGYTF. The chain carries TRBV9 and TRBJ1-2; D gene unclear. The V gene lost 0 bases and the J gene lost 4 bases, with 10 bases spanning the gap. This CDR3 is 14 amino acids long. Germline V gene lookup returns CDR1 SGDLS and CDR2 YYNGEE.

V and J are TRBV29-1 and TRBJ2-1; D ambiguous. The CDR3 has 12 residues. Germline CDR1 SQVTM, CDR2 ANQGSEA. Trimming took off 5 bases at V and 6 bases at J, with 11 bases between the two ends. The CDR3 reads CSVQTDTNEQFF. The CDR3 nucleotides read TGCAGCGTTCAGACGGATACCAATGAGCAGTTCTTC.

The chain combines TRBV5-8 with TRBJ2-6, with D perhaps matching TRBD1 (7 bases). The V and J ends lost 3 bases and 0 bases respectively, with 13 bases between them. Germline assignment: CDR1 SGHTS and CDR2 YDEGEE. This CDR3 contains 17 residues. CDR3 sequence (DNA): TGTGCCAGCAGCTCGGCGGGACAGAACTCTGGGGCCAACGTCCTGACTTTC. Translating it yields CASSSAGQNSGANVLTF.

The CDR3 reads CASSPNTRIEQFF. The CDR3 nucleotides are TGTGCCAGCAGTCCGAATACTAGGATCGAGCAGTTCTTC. The chain joins TRBV27 to TRBJ2-1; D is perhaps TRBD2 (5 bases). There are 13 residues in the CDR3. Trimming took off 5 bases at V and 10 bases at J, with 15 bases between the two ends. The germline V gene encodes CDR1 MNHEY and CDR2 SMNVEV (reference sequence).